This TCR beta chain was retrieved from a study of shared clonotypes between healthy human individuals. The CDR3 extends over 17 amino acids. The germline CDR1 and CDR2 sequences are SGHTA and FQGTGA. Trimming cost V 5 bases and J 1 base; bases outside gene matches: 8. This clone was picked up one time. Some clones are missing from TCRdb's copy, which holds only in-frame ones; the method was immunoSEQ multiplex PCR. The sample carries nearly 2 million clones, about 95% recorded once. Naive CD8 cells lacked CD45RO and underwent positive selection for CCR7, leaving out terminally differentiated effector memory CD45RA+ cells.

The specimen was naive CD8+ T cells sorted from blood. The chain links TRBV7-3 to TRBJ2-1; 10 bases are a match to TRBD2. The receptor comes from a man between 18 and 35 years old in good health. The CDR3 sequence: CASSPDSSGGSYNEQFF. CDR3 nucleotide sequence: TGTGCCAGCAGCCCAGATAGTAGCGGGGGGTCCTACAATGAGCAGTTCTTC.